These 24 T cell receptor beta chains originate from one sample sequenced in a study of blood T cell repertoires in COVID-19. Profiled with immunoSEQ multiplex PCR; TCRdb holds only in-frame clones, not every one. The sample carries about 260,000 clones, 75% to 90% recorded once. Sequencing used peripheral blood. The receptors were sampled from a middle-aged woman with acute or convalescent COVID-19.

The rearrangement uses TRBV27 and TRBJ2-3, with D tentatively TRBD1 (7 bases). With 5 bases removed from V and 0 bases from J, the gap between germline ends came to 15 bases. The CDR3 is 16 residues long. CDR1 is MNHEY, CDR2 SMNVEV, per germline (reference sequence). CDR3 DNA sequence: TGTGCCAGCAGTCTGGAGGGACAGTTTAGCACAGATACGCAGTATTTT. It translates to CASSLEGQFSTDTQYF.

The gene calls are TRBV19 and TRBJ1-5, with D unresolved. The CDR3 covers 12 residues. Germline loops: CDR1 LNHDA, CDR2 SQIVND (reference sequence). The germline V and J ends were trimmed by 3 bases and 6 bases, with 6 bases remaining between them. Here the CDR3 reads CASSILRQPQHF. CDR3 coding DNA: TGTGCCAGTAGTATTCTGCGTCAGCCCCAGCATTTT.

The rearrangement joins TRBV6-5 to TRBJ1-2; tentatively, D is TRBD1 (6 bases). CDR1 and CDR2 from the germline V gene are MNHEY and SVGAGI. The CDR3 contains 13 residues. V lost 6 bases and J lost 8, with 16 bases in between. The CDR3 bases are TGTGCCAGCAGAGCTCCGGGACATCGGGGCTACACCTTC. Residues: CASRAPGHRGYTF.

This rearrangement joins TRBV2 to TRBJ2-1, with 16 bases that match TRBD2. V lost 4 bases to trimming and J lost 5 bases; unmatched junction nucleotides: 2. CDR1 SNHLY and CDR2 FYNNEI come from the germline V gene. The CDR3 totals 16 residues. The CDR3 DNA is TGTGCCAGCAGTGTGGGACTAGCGGGGGGGGACAATGAGCAGTTCTTC. It translates to CASSVGLAGGDNEQFF.

The rearrangement uses TRBV5-4 and TRBJ2-1; TRBD1 aligns across 10 bases. The CDR3 has 14 residues. V dropped 4 bases and J dropped 4; count of bases not matched to a gene: 2. Germline CDR1 is SGHNT and CDR2 is YYREEE (reference sequence). The CDR3 loop reads CASSGTGVYNEQFF. CDR3 nucleotides: TGTGCCAGCAGCGGGACAGGGGTATACAATGAGCAGTTCTTC. The whole variable domain, remainder taken from reference TRBV5-4 and TRBJ2-1, is ETGVTQSPTHLIKTRGQQVTLRCSSQSGHNTVSWYQQALGQGPQFIFQYYREEENGRGNFPPRFSGLQFPNYSSELNVNALELDDSALYLCASSGTGVYNEQFFGPGTRLTVL.

The V gene is TRBV4-1, the J gene TRBJ1-5; a possible D gene is TRBD1 (5 bases). Deletions cut 1 base from V and 7 bases from J, with 8 bases between. The CDR3 covers 13 residues. Germline values: CDR1 MGHRA, CDR2 YSYEKL. The CDR3 reads CASSQVRGQPQHF. The CDR3 DNA reads TGCGCCAGCAGCCAAGTTAGGGGACAGCCCCAGCATTTT.

V and J are TRBV10-1 and TRBJ2-2; possibly TRBD2 for D (6 bases). The CDR3 spans 15 residues. The germline CDR1 and CDR2 sequences are WNHNN and SYGVQD (reference sequence). Trimming left V 2 bases short and J 1 base short, with 8 bases between. In DNA, the CDR3 is TGCGCCAGCAGTGAGCTGCGGGGGAACACCGGGGAGCTGTTTTTT. Amino acid sequence: CASSELRGNTGELFF.

This clone appeared a single time. V is TRBV28 and J is TRBJ1-1; the match to TRBD1 covers 9 bases. This CDR3 region has 17 residues. Germline lookup yields CDR1 MDHEN and CDR2 SYDVKM. Germline trimming cut 6 bases from V and 0 bases from J; bases unmatched to any gene: 11. CDR3: CASSLLPGQGLNTEAFF. The DNA of the CDR3 is TGTGCCAGCAGCTTACTCCCGGGACAGGGCTTGAACACTGAAGCTTTCTTT.

The genes are TRBV7-2 and TRBJ2-5, with 8 bases lining up with TRBD2. Germline assignment: CDR1 SGHTA and CDR2 FQGNSA. Trimming at V came to 3 bases and at J to 5 bases, leaving 2 bases not matched to a gene. The CDR3 sequence is 13 residues long. The DNA of the CDR3 is TGTGCCAGCAGCTTTCGACTAGCGGAGACCCAGTACTTC. It encodes CASSFRLAETQYF.

V is TRBV18 and J is TRBJ1-2; no clear D gene. V gave up 2 bases and J gave up 0 bases, with 13 bases separating them. This CDR3 region has 16 residues. Germline V gene data show CDR1 as KGHSH and CDR2 as LQKENI. In DNA, the CDR3 is TGTGCCAGCTCACCAAAAGTGTCGGGAGCTAACTATGGCTACACCTTC. This codes for CASSPKVSGANYGYTF.

CDR3: CASSVAAQETQYF. The CDR3 coding sequence is TGTGCCAGCTCCGTGGCGGCCCAAGAGACCCAGTACTTC. V gene TRBV5-4 combines with J gene TRBJ2-5; D remains ambiguous. Per the germline V gene, CDR1 is SGHNT and CDR2 is YYREEE (reference sequence). The CDR3 is 13 amino acids. The V gene lost 7 bases and the J gene lost 1 base, with 11 bases spanning the gap.

The table lists this clone with a count of one. The chain carries TRBV2 and TRBJ2-1; TRBD2 agrees at 10 bases. This CDR3 contains 12 residues. In germline, CDR1 is SNHLY, CDR2 FYNNEI. V shed 7 bases and J 15 bases; nucleotides not matched to a gene: 9. CDR3 loop: CASNVLAGTGFF. CDR3 DNA sequence: TGTGCCAGCAACGTACTAGCGGGAACAGGGTTCTTC.

As regards this clone: The sample holds other DNA sequences that translate to the same CDR3. The chain recombines TRBV5-1 with TRBJ1-2; possibly TRBD1 for D (5 bases). Trimming shortened V by 4 bases and J by 4 bases, and 14 bases separated the two germline ends. The CDR3 contains 14 residues. CDR1 and CDR2 from the germline V gene are SGHRS and YFSETQ. CDR3 amino acids: CASSPGQGTYGYTF. The CDR3 nucleotides are TGCGCCAGCAGCCCCGGTCAGGGAACCTATGGCTACACCTTC.

This clone occurred once. V gene TRBV4-2 combines with J gene TRBJ1-4; 8 bases are a match to TRBD1. Germline CDR1 and CDR2: LGHNA and YNFKEQ. The trim removed 3 bases at V and 7 bases at J, leaving 10 bases unmatched. This CDR3 region has 16 residues. This chain's CDR3 is CASSQKWTGLGEKLFF. The CDR3 nucleotides read TGTGCCAGCAGCCAGAAGTGGACAGGGCTCGGTGAAAAACTGTTTTTT.

The chain recombines TRBV2 with TRBJ2-2, with 7 bases matching TRBD2. CDR1 and CDR2 (germline): SNHLY, FYNNEI. The CDR3 is 14 amino acids. The J segment lost 4 bases and the V segment lost 4 bases, leaving 3 bases of the junction unmatched. The CDR3 DNA reads as TGTGCCAGCAGTGGGACTAGTTTCACCGGGGAGCTGTTTTTT. This encodes CASSGTSFTGELFF.

The genes are TRBV4-1 and TRBJ2-4, with 11 bases lining up with TRBD1. The germline gives CDR1 MGHRA, CDR2 YSYEKL. This CDR3 has 16 residues. V trimming: 4 bases; J trimming: 5 bases; junction bases outside the gene matches: 7. DNA of the CDR3: TGCGCCAGCAGCCGACCGGGACAGGGGGAACAAAACATTCAGTACTTC. It translates to CASSRPGQGEQNIQYF.

CDR3 coding DNA: TGCGCCAGCAGCTTGTACTCCCAAGAGACCCAGTACTTC. Translated: CASSLYSQETQYF. The rearrangement joins TRBV5-1 to TRBJ2-5, with D unresolved. Germline CDR1 is SGHRS and CDR2 is YFSETQ. This CDR3 has 13 residues. The V end lost 1 base, the J end lost 1 base, and 5 bases lay between the germline ends.

The chain employs TRBV7-2 and TRBJ1-5; D might be TRBD1 (5 bases). Germline CDR1 and CDR2: SGHTA and FQGNSA. With 1 base removed from V and 4 bases from J, the gap between germline ends came to 17 bases. This CDR3 has 17 amino acids. The CDR3 DNA follows: TGTGCCAGCAGCTTAGTGGGCACAGGACGGCTAAATCAGCCCCAGCATTTT. Translating it yields CASSLVGTGRLNQPQHF.

The chain is built from TRBV2 and TRBJ1-1, with 8 bases aligning to TRBD1. Germline lookup yields CDR1 SNHLY and CDR2 FYNNEI. V dropped 11 bases and J dropped 5; count of bases not matched to a gene: 10. The CDR3 consists of 13 residues. The CDR3 sequence: CAGTRQGMTEAFF. CDR3 in DNA: TGTGCCGGAACCCGACAGGGGATGACTGAAGCTTTCTTT.

This clone was seen a few times. The rearrangement joins TRBV3-1 (or the pseudogene TRBV3-2) to TRBJ1-2; perhaps TRBD1 as D (5 bases). The germline CDR1 and CDR2 sequences are LGHDT and YNNKEL (reference sequence). The CDR3 is made up of 14 amino acids. Trimming cost V 4 bases and J 5 bases, with 14 bases left between them. The CDR3 nucleotides read TGTGCCAGCAGCCCCGGGACTCCCATATATGGCTACACCTTC. Translating gives CASSPGTPIYGYTF.

CDR3 loop: CATSDHGEVTQYF. CDR3 in DNA: TGTGCCACCAGTGATCACGGTGAGGTCACCCAGTACTTC. This chain joins TRBV24-1 and TRBJ2-5; unclear D gene. Germline CDR1 reads KGHDR; CDR2 reads SFDVKD. The CDR3 runs 13 residues. Trimming shortened V by 3 bases and J by 8 bases, and 12 bases separated the two germline ends.

The chain has TRBV12-3 or TRBV12-4 and TRBJ1-2; no definite D call. Trimming shortened V by 6 bases and J by 7 bases, and 9 bases separated the two germline ends. The CDR3 totals 11 residues. The chain's CDR3 is CASRGGFGYTF. The CDR3 coding sequence is TGTGCCAGCAGAGGAGGGTTTGGCTACACCTTC.

In its sample, this clone was seen many times. This rearrangement joins TRBV18 to TRBJ1-4; 7 bases map to TRBD1. Germline V gives CDR1 KGHSH, CDR2 LQKENI. V was pared by 4 bases and J by 4 bases, with 6 bases of the junction left unmatched. The CDR3 covers 15 residues. CDR3 nucleotides: TGTGCCAGCTCACGAAACCGGGACAGTAATGAAAAACTGTTTTTT. Its protein is CASSRNRDSNEKLFF.

This clone was recorded once. CDR3 DNA sequence: TGTGCCAGCAGTGATACAGGGGTCCTTTCGGAGACCCAGTACTTC. It codes for CASSDTGVLSETQYF. The chain is built from TRBV6-1 and TRBJ2-5; 7 bases fit TRBD1. CDR3 size: 15 residues. Germline V gene data show CDR1 as MNHNS and CDR2 as SASEGT. V lost 3 bases and J lost 5; bases outside the gene matches: 9.